This TCR beta chain is drawn from a study of radiation and T cells in renal cell carcinoma. As to time point: blood 4 weeks post-SBRT, at nephrectomy. As for treatment: 15 Gy SBRT to primary tumor, nephrectomy 4 weeks later. The data were produced by immunoSEQ multiplex PCR, yet TCRdb's version contains in-frame clones alone and is incomplete. The table includes over 120,000 clones, approximately 86% detected once. Sample: blood, taken from a patient whose treatment included radiotherapy and nephrectomy. This TCR was recovered from a woman aged 45-60 years with renal cell carcinoma.

In DNA form, the CDR3 reads TGCGCCAGCAGCCAAGGATGGTCTAGCTCCTACAATGAGCAGTTCTTC. Translated: CASSQGWSSSYNEQFF. The chain links TRBV4-3 to TRBJ2-1, with D unresolved. CDR1 is LGHNA and CDR2 is YSLEER in the germline V gene. The ends were cut back, 1 base at V and 0 bases at J, with 10 bases in the middle. The CDR3 length is 16 residues.